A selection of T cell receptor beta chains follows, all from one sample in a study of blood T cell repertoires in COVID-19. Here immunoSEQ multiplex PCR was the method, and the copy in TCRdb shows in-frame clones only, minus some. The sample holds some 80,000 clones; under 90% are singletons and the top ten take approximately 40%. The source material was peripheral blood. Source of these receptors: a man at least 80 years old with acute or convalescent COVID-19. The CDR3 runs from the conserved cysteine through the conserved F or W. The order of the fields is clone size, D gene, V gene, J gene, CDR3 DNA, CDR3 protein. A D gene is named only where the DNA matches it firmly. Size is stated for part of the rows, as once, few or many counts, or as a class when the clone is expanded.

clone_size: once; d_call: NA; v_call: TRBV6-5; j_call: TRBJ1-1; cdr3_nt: TGTGCCAGCAGTTGGGGGACACTGATGAACACTGAAGCTTTCTTT; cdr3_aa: CASSWGTLMNTEAFF
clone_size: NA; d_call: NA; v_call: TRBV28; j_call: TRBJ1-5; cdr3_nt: TGTGCCAGCGGATTGGAGGGTTATCAGCCCCAGCATTTT; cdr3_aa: CASGLEGYQPQHF
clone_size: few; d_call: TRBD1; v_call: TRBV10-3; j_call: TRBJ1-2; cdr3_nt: TGTGCCATCAGTGAAGGGACAGGGTTCTATGGCTACACCTTC; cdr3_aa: CAISEGTGFYGYTF
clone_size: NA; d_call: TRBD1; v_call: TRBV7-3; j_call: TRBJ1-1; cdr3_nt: TGTGCCAGCAGCCCGACAGGGGGCAGGGGAACTGAAGCTTTCTTT; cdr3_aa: CASSPTGGRGTEAFF
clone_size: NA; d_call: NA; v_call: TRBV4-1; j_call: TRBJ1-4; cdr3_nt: TGCGCCAGCAGCCAAGCGGGGGGGGCAAGGGAAAAACTGTTTTTT; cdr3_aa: CASSQAGGAREKLFF
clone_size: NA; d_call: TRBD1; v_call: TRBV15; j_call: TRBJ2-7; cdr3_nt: TGTGCCACCAGCAGACCCTCAACAGGGGACTCCTACGAGCAGTACTTC; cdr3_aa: CATSRPSTGDSYEQYF
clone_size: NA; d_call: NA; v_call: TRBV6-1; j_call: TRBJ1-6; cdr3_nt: TGTGCCAGCAGTGATCATCCCCATCCCCTCCACTTT; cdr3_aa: CASSDHPHPLHF
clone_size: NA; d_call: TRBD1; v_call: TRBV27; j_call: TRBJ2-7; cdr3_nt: TGTGCCAGCAGACGAGGGACAGGGGGAGCCTACGAGCAGTACTTC; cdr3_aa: CASRRGTGGAYEQYF
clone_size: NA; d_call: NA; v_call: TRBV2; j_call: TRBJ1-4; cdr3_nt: TGTGCCAGCACAGGATATAATGAAAAACTGTTTTTT; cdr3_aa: CASTGYNEKLFF
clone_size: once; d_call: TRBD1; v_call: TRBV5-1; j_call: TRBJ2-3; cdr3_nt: TGCGCCAGCAGCTCCGGGACAGGGAAGGGGGGAGATACGCAGTATTTT; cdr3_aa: CASSSGTGKGGDTQYF
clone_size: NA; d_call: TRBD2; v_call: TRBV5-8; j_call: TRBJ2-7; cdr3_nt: TGTGCCAGCAGCTTGGAGTTAGCGGGAGGCGAGCAGTACTTC; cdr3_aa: CASSLELAGGEQYF
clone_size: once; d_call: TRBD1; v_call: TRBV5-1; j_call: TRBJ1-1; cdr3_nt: TGCGCCAGCAGTGGACAGGGGGGAGGGACTGAAGCTTTCTTT; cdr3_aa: CASSGQGGGTEAFF
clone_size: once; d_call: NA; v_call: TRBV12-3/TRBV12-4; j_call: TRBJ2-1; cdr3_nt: TGTGCCAGCAGTTTATGGCAGGGTCAGTTCTTC; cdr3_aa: CASSLWQGQFF
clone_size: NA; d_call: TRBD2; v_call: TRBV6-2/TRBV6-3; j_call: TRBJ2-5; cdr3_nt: TGTGCCAGCAGTTACTTAGCGGGAGGGTGGAAAGAGACCCAGTACTTC; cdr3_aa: CASSYLAGGWKETQYF
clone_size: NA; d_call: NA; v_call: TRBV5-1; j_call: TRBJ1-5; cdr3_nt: TGCGCCAGCAGCTTGGTGGGGGGGGTGAATCAGCCCCAGCATTTT; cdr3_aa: CASSLVGGVNQPQHF
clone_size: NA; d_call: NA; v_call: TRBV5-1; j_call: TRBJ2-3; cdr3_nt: TGCGCCAGCAGCTTGGCTCGCAGTAGCGGAAGCACAGATACGCAGTATTTT; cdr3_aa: CASSLARSSGSTDTQYF
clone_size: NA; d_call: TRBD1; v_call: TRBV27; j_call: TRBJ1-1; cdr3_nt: TGTGCCAGCAGCCAATCGACAGGGACTGAAGCTTTCTTT; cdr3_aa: CASSQSTGTEAFF
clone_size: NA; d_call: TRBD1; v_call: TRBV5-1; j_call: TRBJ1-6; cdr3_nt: TGCGCCAGCAGCTCGGGCCCGGGACAGAATTCACCCCTCCACTTT; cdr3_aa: CASSSGPGQNSPLHF
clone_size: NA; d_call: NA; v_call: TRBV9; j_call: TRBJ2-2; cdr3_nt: TGTGCCAGCAGCGGCCCGGGGGACGGGGAGCTGTTTTTT; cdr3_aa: CASSGPGDGELFF
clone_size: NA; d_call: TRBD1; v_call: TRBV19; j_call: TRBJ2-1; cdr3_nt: TGTGCCAGTACCCCGGACAGGTTGTCAAGTGAGCAGTTCTTC; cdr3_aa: CASTPDRLSSEQFF
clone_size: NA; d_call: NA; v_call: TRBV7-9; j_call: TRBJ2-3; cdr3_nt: TGTGCCAGCAGCTTAGCGGGCGGGGAAGATACGCAGTATTTT; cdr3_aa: CASSLAGGEDTQYF
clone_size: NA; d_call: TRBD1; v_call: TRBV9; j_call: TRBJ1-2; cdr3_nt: TGTGCCAGCAGCTCGCCGGACAGGGGCTATGGCTACACCTTC; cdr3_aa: CASSSPDRGYGYTF
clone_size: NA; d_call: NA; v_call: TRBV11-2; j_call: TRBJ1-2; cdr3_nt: TGTGCCAGCAGCAGACCCGGGACTGATTATGGCTACACCTTC; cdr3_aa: CASSRPGTDYGYTF
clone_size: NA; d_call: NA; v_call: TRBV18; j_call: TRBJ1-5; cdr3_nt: TGTGCCAGCTCCCGGAGGGATAGCAATCAGCCCCAGCATTTT; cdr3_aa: CASSRRDSNQPQHF
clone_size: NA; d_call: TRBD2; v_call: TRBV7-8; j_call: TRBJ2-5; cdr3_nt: TGTGCCAGCAGCCGAGGACTAGCGGGAGCTAGAGAGACCCAGTACTTC; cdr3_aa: CASSRGLAGARETQYF
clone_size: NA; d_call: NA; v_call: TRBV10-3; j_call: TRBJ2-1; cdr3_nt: TGTGCCATCAGTGAGCTAGATTCCTACAATGAGCAGTTCTTC; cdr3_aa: CAISELDSYNEQFF
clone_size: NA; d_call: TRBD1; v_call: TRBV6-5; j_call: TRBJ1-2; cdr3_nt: TGTGCCAGCAGTTCCCGGACAGGAGCTTATGGCTACACCTTC; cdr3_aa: CASSSRTGAYGYTF
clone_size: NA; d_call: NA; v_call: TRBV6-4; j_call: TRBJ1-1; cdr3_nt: TGTGCCAGCAGTAAACAATCCGGGACAATGGCGGAAGCTTTCTTT; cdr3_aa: CASSKQSGTMAEAFF
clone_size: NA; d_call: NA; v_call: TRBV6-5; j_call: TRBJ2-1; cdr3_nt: TGTGCCAGCAGTTCCGGGGGAGGAAGAAATGAGCAGTTCTTC; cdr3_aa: CASSSGGGRNEQFF
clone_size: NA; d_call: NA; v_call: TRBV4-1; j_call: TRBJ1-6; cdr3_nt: TGCGCCAGCAGCCTCCGACTGAGCTCCTATAATTCACCCCTCCACTTT; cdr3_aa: CASSLRLSSYNSPLHF
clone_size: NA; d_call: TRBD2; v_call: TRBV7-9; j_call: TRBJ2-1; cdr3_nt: TGTGCCAGCAGCTTATTAGGGAGAGCGGGATCCAATGAGCAGTTCTTC; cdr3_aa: CASSLLGRAGSNEQFF
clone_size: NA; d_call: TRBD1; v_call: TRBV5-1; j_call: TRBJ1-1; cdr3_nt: TGCGCCAGCAGCTTGGGCGGCCAGGGGGGGAACACTGAAGCTTTCTTT; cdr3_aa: CASSLGGQGGNTEAFF
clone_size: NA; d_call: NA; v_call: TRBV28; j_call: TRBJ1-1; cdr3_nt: TGTGCCAGCAGTTTGGCCCACACTGAAGCTTTCTTT; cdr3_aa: CASSLAHTEAFF
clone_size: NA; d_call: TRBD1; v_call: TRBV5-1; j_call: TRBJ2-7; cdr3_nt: TGCGCCAGCCGCCCAGAGGGACAGGGGTTCAACGAGCAGTACTTC; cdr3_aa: CASRPEGQGFNEQYF
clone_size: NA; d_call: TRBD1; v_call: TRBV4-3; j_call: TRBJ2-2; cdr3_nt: TGCGCCAGCAGCCAAGCTCCGGGACAGGGATCCGGGGAGCTGTTTTTT; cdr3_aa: CASSQAPGQGSGELFF
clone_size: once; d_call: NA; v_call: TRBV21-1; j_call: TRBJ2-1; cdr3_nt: TGTGCCAGCAGCATGCGCGATGAGCAGTTCTTC; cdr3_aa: CASSMRDEQFF
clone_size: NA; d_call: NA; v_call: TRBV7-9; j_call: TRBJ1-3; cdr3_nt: TGTGCCAGCAGCTTCGCGGAGGGAATCCCTGGAAACACCATATATTTT; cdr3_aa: CASSFAEGIPGNTIYF
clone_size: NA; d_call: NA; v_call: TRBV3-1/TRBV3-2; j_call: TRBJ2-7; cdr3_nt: TGTGCCAGCAGCCCTCAGGGGCGGGAGACGGCCTACGAGCAGTACTTC; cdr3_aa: CASSPQGRETAYEQYF
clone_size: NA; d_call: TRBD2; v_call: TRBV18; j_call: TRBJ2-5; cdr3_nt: TGTGCCAGCTCCCGGGAGGGGGAGACCCAGTACTTC; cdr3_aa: CASSREGETQYF
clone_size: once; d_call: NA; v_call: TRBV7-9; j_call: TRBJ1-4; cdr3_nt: TGTGCCAGCAGCCAAGCCTCAGGGTACCGAGGTGAAAAACTGTTTTTT; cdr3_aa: CASSQASGYRGEKLFF
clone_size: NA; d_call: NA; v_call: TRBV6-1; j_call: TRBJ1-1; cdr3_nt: TGTGCCAGCAATTTCCGCAGGGGTGGCACTGAAGCTTTCTTT; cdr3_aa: CASNFRRGGTEAFF
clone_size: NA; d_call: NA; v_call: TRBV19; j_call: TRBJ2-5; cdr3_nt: TGTGCCAGTAGCTGGACAGATGACACAACCCAGTACTTC; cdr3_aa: CASSWTDDTTQYF
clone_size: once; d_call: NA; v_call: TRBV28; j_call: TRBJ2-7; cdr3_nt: TGTGCCAGCAGTTTAGGGGGGGCGTACGTGTACTTC; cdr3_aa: CASSLGGAYVYF
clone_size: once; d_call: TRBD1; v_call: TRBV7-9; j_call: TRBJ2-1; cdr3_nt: TGTGCCAGCAGCCCAGGACAGGGGCTTTACAATGAGCAGTTCTTC; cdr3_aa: CASSPGQGLYNEQFF
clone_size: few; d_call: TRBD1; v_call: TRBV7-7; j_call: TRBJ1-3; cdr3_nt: TGTGCTAGCAGCCCCGGACAGGGTGTGGGAAACACCATATATTTT; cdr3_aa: CASSPGQGVGNTIYF
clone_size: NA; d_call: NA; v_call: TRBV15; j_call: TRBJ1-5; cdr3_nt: TGTGCCACCAGCAGCCCCGGGGTCCCAAAATGGCCCCAGCATTTT; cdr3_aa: CATSSPGVPKWPQHF
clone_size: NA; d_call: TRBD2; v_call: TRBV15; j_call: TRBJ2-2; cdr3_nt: TGTGCCACCAGCGGGGGAGGCTTTAGCGGGAGGGCCAACGGGGAGCTGTTTTTT; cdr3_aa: CATSGGGFSGRANGELFF
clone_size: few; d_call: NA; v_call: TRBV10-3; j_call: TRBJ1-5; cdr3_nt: TGTGCCATCGGGCAGGGTGGTCAGCCCCAGCATTTT; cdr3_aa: CAIGQGGQPQHF
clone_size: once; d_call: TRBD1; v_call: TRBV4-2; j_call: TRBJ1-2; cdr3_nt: TGTGCCAGCAGCCAAGGCCGACAGGGGGCGTATGGCTACACCTTC; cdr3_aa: CASSQGRQGAYGYTF
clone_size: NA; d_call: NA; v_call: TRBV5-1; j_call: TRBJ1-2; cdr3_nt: TGCGCCAGCAGCTTGGACCCTCAGGGTGGCTACACCTTC; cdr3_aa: CASSLDPQGGYTF
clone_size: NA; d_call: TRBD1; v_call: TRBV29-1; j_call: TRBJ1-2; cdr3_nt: TGCAGCGTGGGACAGGGCCCTTTAGCTAACTATGGCTACACCTTC; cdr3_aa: CSVGQGPLANYGYTF
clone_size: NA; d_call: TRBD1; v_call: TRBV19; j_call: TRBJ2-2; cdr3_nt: TGTGCCAGTAGCAGACAGGGGCGGACCGGGGAGCTGTTTTTT; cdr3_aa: CASSRQGRTGELFF
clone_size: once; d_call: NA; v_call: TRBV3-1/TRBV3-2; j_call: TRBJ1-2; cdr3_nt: TGTGCCAGCAGCCAAGGCGACAGTTCCTATGGCTACACCTTC; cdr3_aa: CASSQGDSSYGYTF
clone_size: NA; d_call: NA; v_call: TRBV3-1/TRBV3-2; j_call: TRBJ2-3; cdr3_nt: TGTGCCAGCAGCCAAGATCGGACAGATACGCAGTATTTT; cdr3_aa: CASSQDRTDTQYF
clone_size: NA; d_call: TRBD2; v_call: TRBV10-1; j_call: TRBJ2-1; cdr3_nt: TGCGCCAGCAGCCCCGGGACTAGCGGGAGCAATGAGCAGTTCTTC; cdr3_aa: CASSPGTSGSNEQFF
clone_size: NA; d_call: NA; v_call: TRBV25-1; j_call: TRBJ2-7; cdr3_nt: TGTGCCAGCAGTGAATCTATATACGAGCAGTACTTC; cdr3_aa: CASSESIYEQYF
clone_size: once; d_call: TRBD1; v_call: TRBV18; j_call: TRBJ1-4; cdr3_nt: TGTGCCAGCTCAACTAACAGGGGGCTGGGGGAAAAACTGTTTTTT; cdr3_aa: CASSTNRGLGEKLFF
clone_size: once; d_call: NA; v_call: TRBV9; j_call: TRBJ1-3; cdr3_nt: TGTGCCAGCAGCGTAGGAGTGAGGGGACTCTCTGGAAACACCATATATTTT; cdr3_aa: CASSVGVRGLSGNTIYF
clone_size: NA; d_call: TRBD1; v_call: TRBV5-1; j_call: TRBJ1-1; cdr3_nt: TGCGCCAGCAGCTTGGGACAGGGGGGCTCCAAAGAAGCTTTCTTT; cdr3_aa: CASSLGQGGSKEAFF
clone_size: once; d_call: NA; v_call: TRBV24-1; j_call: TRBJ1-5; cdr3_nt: TGTGCCACCAGTGATTTAACAGGGAATCAGCCCCAGCATTTT; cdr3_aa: CATSDLTGNQPQHF